The 8 T cell receptor beta chains reported below all come from one sample, sequenced in a study of cytomegalovirus exposure and HLA in healthy donors (dated by TCRdb to the late 2010s). The library was prepared using the immunoSEQ multiplex PCR assay. A mixture of 60 forward primers for TCR Vbeta segments and 13 reverse primers for TCR Jbeta segments was used in the multiplex PCR. In its TCRdb copy, this immuneACCESS table keeps in-frame sequences only and misses some clones. Where compared with another copy, unresolved V genes explain less than half of these, and the others have no known cause. The sample profile shows about 63,000 clones; almost 75% of them were found once. 5.4% of the sample rests with the top ten. The sample comprised PBMCs. These receptors originate from a man aged 45-65 years in good health and CMV-seronegative.

The V gene is TRBV4-1, the J gene TRBJ2-7; D perhaps matches TRBD2 (6 bases). CDR3 length equals 16 residues. CDR1 and CDR2 from the germline V gene are MGHRA and YSYEKL. V lost 4 bases to trimming and J lost 5 bases, with 21 bases between them. DNA of the CDR3: TGCGCCAGCAGCCCACACGTGAGCGGGTCATCCCACGAGCAGTACTTC. Translating gives CASSPHVSGSSHEQYF.

J is TRBJ2-2 and V is TRBV15; 7 bases line up with TRBD1. V was clipped by 3 bases and J by 3 bases; unmatched bases: 7. CDR1 is LNHNV and CDR2 is YYDKDF in the germline V gene (reference sequence). This CDR3 region has 16 residues. The CDR3 reads CATSSPGTAYTGELFF. The DNA of the CDR3 is TGTGCCACCAGCAGCCCCGGGACAGCCTACACCGGGGAGCTGTTTTTT.

In this sample, this clone turned up a few times. The V and J genes are TRBV5-1 and TRBJ2-5, with 7 nucleotides matching TRBD2. Germline CDR1 reads SGHRS; CDR2 reads YFSETQ. This CDR3 contains 13 residues. V shed 3 bases and J 4 bases; nucleotides not matched to a gene: 3. For the CDR3, the DNA is TGCGCCAGCAGCTCTCCGGGGGGAGAGACCCAGTACTTC. This gives the protein CASSSPGGETQYF.

The chain uses TRBV2 and TRBJ1-6; no clear D gene. Germline V lookup: CDR1 SNHLY, CDR2 FYNNEI. The V end lost 6 bases, the J end lost 5 bases, and 5 bases lay between the germline ends. This CDR3 comprises 12 residues. The CDR3 DNA sequence: TGTGCCAGCAGCGGGGATAATTCACCCCTCCACTTT. Residues: CASSGDNSPLHF.

V gene TRBV15 combines with J gene TRBJ2-5; 8 nucleotides align to TRBD1. CDR1 and CDR2 from the germline V gene are LNHNV and YYDKDF (reference sequence). This CDR3 spans 16 amino acids. V was pared by 5 bases and J by 5 bases, with 13 bases of the junction left unmatched. The DNA for the CDR3 is TGTGCCACCAGCCCTAGGACAGGGATATCCCGGGAGACCCAGTACTTC. This encodes CATSPRTGISRETQYF.

This sequence joins TRBV7-2 and TRBJ1-2, with D possibly matching TRBD1 (5 bases). V shed 1 base and J shed 7 bases, with 10 bases lying between them. CDR1 SGHTA and CDR2 FQGNSA come from the germline V gene. This CDR3 has 13 residues. CDR3: CASSLGRVGGYTF. CDR3 DNA: TGTGCCAGCAGCTTAGGCAGGGTCGGTGGCTACACCTTC. Full variable domain (missing parts from reference TRBV7-2 and TRBJ1-2): GAGVSQSPSNKVTEKGKDVELRCDPISGHTALYWYRQSLGQGLEFLIYFQGNSAPDKSGLPSDRFSAERTGGSVSTLTIQRTQQEDSAVYLCASSLGRVGGYTFGSGTRLTVV.

This chain connects TRBV30 to TRBJ2-7; 9 bases map to TRBD1. Germline V CDR1 and CDR2: GTSNPN, SVGIG (reference sequence). This CDR3 comprises 13 residues. V dropped 5 bases and J dropped 7; count of bases not matched to a gene: 9. The CDR3 sequence: CAWETGGFGEQYF. The CDR3 DNA reads TGTGCCTGGGAAACAGGGGGCTTTGGTGAGCAGTACTTC. Full variable domain (missing parts from reference TRBV30 and TRBJ2-7): SQTIHQWPATLVQPVGSPLSLECTVEGTSNPNLYWYRQAAGRGLQLLFYSVGIGQISSEVPQNLSASRPQDRQFILSSKKLLLSDSGFYLCAWETGGFGEQYFGPGTRLTVT.

The V gene is TRBV5-1, the J gene TRBJ1-6, with D perhaps TRBD1 (6 bases). Trimming took off 0 bases at V and 7 bases at J, with 11 bases between the two ends. Germline CDR1 SGHRS, CDR2 YFSETQ. The CDR3 runs 15 residues. The CDR3 protein is CASSLGQGWNSPLHF. In DNA form, the CDR3 reads TGCGCCAGCAGCTTGGGGCAGGGGTGGAATTCACCCCTCCACTTT. The full variable domain, its missing parts supplied by reference TRBV5-1 and TRBJ1-6, is KAGVTQTPRYLIKTRGQQVTLSCSPISGHRSVSWYQQTPGQGLQFLFEYFSETQRNKGNFPGRFSGRQFSNSRSEMNVSTLELGDSALYLCASSLGQGWNSPLHFGNGTRLTVT.